The source of this T cell receptor (beta chain) is a study of early T cells in non-severe SARS-CoV-2 infection. Germline V CDR1 and CDR2: MNHEY, SVGAGI. The CDR3 consists of 13 residues. Unmatched junction bases numbered 3, after V lost 5 bases and J lost 6 bases. From the 5' RACE reads, TCRdb called clonotypes with MiXCR, one entry per CDR3 protein. Here the sample spans about 83,000 distinct CDR3 sequences, approximately 13% being singletons. This clonotype turned up a few times. This chain uses TRBV6-5 with TRBJ1-5; 8 bases line up with TRBD1. The sample was whole blood. This clonotype was sampled from an adult who was a healthcare worker with PCR-confirmed SARS-CoV-2 infection or an uninfected control (not recorded which). For the CDR3, the DNA is TGTGCCAGCAGTACAGGGGGGAGTCAGCCCCAGCATTTT. Translation gives CASSTGGSQPQHF.